Sequencing of this T cell receptor (beta chain) was carried out in a study of cytomegalovirus exposure and HLA in healthy donors. Whole-study findings and limits: Some V segments could not be told apart, so they were left out, TRBV6-2 and TRBV6-3 among them. The records held CMV serostatus as the only immune exposure information.

A remark on this clone: Its antigen is unidentified.

CDR1 and CDR2 from the germline V gene are MGHDK and SYGVNS. The length of the CDR3 is 14 residues. Losses at the gene ends were 4 bases for V and 5 bases for J; bases not matched to a gene: 4. PCR primers comprised 60 Vbeta and 13 Jbeta primers. The method was immunoSEQ multiplex PCR; TCRdb's version includes in-frame clones alone and lacks a portion of them. This sample carries around 150,000 clones, about 75% of them seen once, and the ten largest clones take approximately 2%. This receptor was identified in a female donor in good health and CMV-seronegative. Sequenced material: PBMCs. The chain combines TRBV25-1 with TRBJ1-4, with TRBD1 matching 7 bases. CDR3 nucleotide sequence: TGTGCCAGCAGTGGGGCAGGGGGAAATGAAAAACTGTTTTTT. Protein: CASSGAGGNEKLFF. The whole variable domain, filled in from reference TRBV25-1 and TRBJ1-4, reads EADIYQTPRYLVIGTGKKITLECSQTMGHDKMYWYQQDPGMELHLIHYSYGVNSTEKGDLSSESTVSRIRTEHFPLTLESARPSHTSQYLCASSGAGGNEKLFFGSGTQLSVL.